Listed below are T cell receptor beta chains from one sample, sequenced in a study of radiotherapy plus CTLA-4 blockade in lung cancer. The method was immunoSEQ multiplex PCR; TCRdb's version includes in-frame clones alone and lacks a portion of them. In the table there are 55,000 to 65,000 clones, roughly three quarters of which are singletons. Sequencing used peripheral blood, obtained from a patient treated with radiotherapy plus ipilimumab. The receptors stem from a human donor with non-small cell lung cancer who had a complete response to radiotherapy plus ipilimumab. Each CDR3 is given with its conserved first and last residue. Each record gives: D gene, clone size, V gene, J gene, CDR3 protein, CDR3 DNA. A D gene is named only where the DNA matches it firmly. For some rows the clone size is stated as once, few or many, or as a class when expanded; others skip it.

-	few	TRBV4-2	TRBJ1-5	CASSQGTGTRTQPQHF	TGTGCCAGCAGCCAGGGAACAGGGACTAGAACTCAGCCCCAGCATTTT
-	-	TRBV11-2	TRBJ1-2	CASSPSGGRYGYTF	TGTGCCAGCAGCCCAAGCGGGGGGAGGTATGGCTACACCTTC
TRBD2	-	TRBV6-5	TRBJ2-1	CASTRSGSGYEQFF	TGTGCCAGCACCCGTAGCGGGAGTGGGTATGAGCAGTTCTTC
-	-	TRBV7-9	TRBJ2-1	CASSLASGFYNEQFF	TGTGCCAGCAGCTTAGCTAGCGGCTTCTACAATGAGCAGTTCTTC
-	-	TRBV19	TRBJ1-2	CASSTLDRSYGYTF	TGTGCCAGTAGTACCCTGGACAGATCCTATGGCTACACCTTC
-	-	TRBV19	TRBJ1-2	CASAPAGRANYGYTF	TGTGCCAGTGCTCCAGCGGGCCGCGCCAACTATGGCTACACCTTC
-	-	TRBV5-8	TRBJ2-4	CASSWTVMLAKNIQYF	TGTGCCAGCAGCTGGACAGTCATGCTAGCCAAAAACATTCAGTACTTC
-	-	TRBV11-2	TRBJ1-1	CASSLPRGRRTEAFF	TGTGCCAGCAGCTTACCCCGGGGTAGGCGCACTGAAGCTTTCTTT
TRBD2	-	TRBV19	TRBJ2-7	CATKSPTSGRYEQYF	TGTGCCACCAAATCGCCGACTAGCGGGAGGTACGAGCAGTACTTC
-	-	TRBV18	TRBJ2-7	CASSPETVSTYEQYF	TGTGCCAGCTCACCAGAGACAGTCTCTACCTACGAGCAGTACTTC
-	few	TRBV28	TRBJ2-1	CASQGKFYNEQFF	TGTGCCAGCCAGGGAAAATTTTACAATGAGCAGTTCTTC
TRBD2	once	TRBV5-1	TRBJ2-7	CASKLAGGSYEQYF	TGCGCCAGCAAACTAGCGGGAGGCTCCTACGAGCAGTACTTC
-	-	TRBV5-1	TRBJ2-7	CASSPRGGYEQYF	TGCGCCAGCAGCCCCCGCGGAGGGTACGAGCAGTACTTC
-	-	TRBV19	TRBJ1-1	CATVNTEAFF	TGTGCCACCGTGAACACTGAAGCTTTCTTT
-	-	TRBV28	TRBJ1-2	CASSFRGIRSGYTF	TGTGCCAGCAGTTTCCGGGGGATCAGATCCGGCTACACCTTC
-	-	TRBV18	TRBJ2-2	CASSLGQGTDTGELFF	TGTGCCAGCTCACTGGGGCAGGGGACGGACACCGGGGAGCTGTTTTTT
-	-	TRBV7-2	TRBJ1-4	CASSVARAEKLFF	TGTGCCAGCAGCGTTGCCAGGGCTGAAAAACTGTTTTTT
TRBD2	-	TRBV5-5	TRBJ2-7	CASSRTGLAGGPSYEQYF	TGTGCCAGCAGCAGAACGGGACTAGCGGGGGGGCCGTCCTACGAGCAGTACTTC
TRBD2	-	TRBV27	TRBJ2-1	CATRLAGDDEQFF	TGTGCCACCCGACTAGCGGGGGACGATGAGCAGTTCTTC
TRBD1	-	TRBV9	TRBJ2-7	CASSVVSGGPSFEQYF	TGTGCCAGCAGCGTAGTGTCAGGGGGCCCATCTTTCGAGCAGTACTTC
TRBD2	-	TRBV6-6	TRBJ2-3	CASSSRLAGSTDTQYF	TGTGCCAGCAGTTCCCGACTAGCGGGGAGCACAGATACGCAGTATTTT
-	once	TRBV20-1	TRBJ2-5	CSARGAATQYF	TGCAGTGCTAGAGGGGCTGCGACCCAGTACTTC
TRBD2	once	TRBV5-1	TRBJ2-3	CASSMSGRYTDTQYF	TGCGCCAGCAGCATGAGCGGGAGATACACAGATACGCAGTATTTT
-	-	TRBV4-2	TRBJ2-3	CASSQDLRGWGGGGIDTQYF	TGTGCCAGCAGCCAAGATTTAAGGGGGTGGGGCGGGGGTGGTATAGATACGCAGTATTTT
TRBD1	-	TRBV2	TRBJ1-2	CASSGTGAPGAGYTF	TGTGCCAGCAGTGGTACAGGGGCCCCAGGCGCTGGCTACACCTTC
-	-	TRBV18	TRBJ1-2	CASSPEQGYGYTF	TGTGCCAGCTCACCGGAACAGGGCTATGGCTACACCTTC
-	few	TRBV4-1	TRBJ2-2	CASSQDQVLTGELFF	TGCGCCAGCAGCCAAGATCAGGTTTTGACCGGGGAGCTGTTTTTT
TRBD1	few	TRBV6-1	TRBJ1-5	CASSAGQGARQPQHF	TGTGCCAGCAGCGCCGGACAGGGGGCAAGGCAGCCCCAGCATTTT
TRBD2	-	TRBV29-1	TRBJ2-7	CSPYRVTGGPYEQYF	TGCAGCCCCTACCGTGTGACGGGAGGCCCCTACGAGCAGTACTTC
TRBD2	-	TRBV27	TRBJ2-7	CASSLGTIAGEF	TGTGCCAGCAGTTTAGGGACTATAGCGGGAGAGTTC